The clone carrying this T cell receptor beta chain is a singleton in its sample. Its specificity is not known. These data come from a study of OX40 agonist ivuxolimab in advanced cancers. Study in general: The study reported partial responses in three patients: one hepatocellular carcinoma, two cutaneous melanoma. Study results and caveats: Clonal expansion by week 6 occurred in CD4+ and CD8+ blood T cells (at 0.1 to 3.0 mg/kg). Not determined was the antigen specificity of the expanded peripheral T cells.

The CDR3 contains 15 residues. Germline CDR1 reads LGHNA; CDR2 reads YNFKEQ. V shed 0 bases and J shed 1 base, with 10 bases lying between them. The data were produced by immunoSEQ multiplex PCR, yet TCRdb's version contains in-frame clones alone and is incomplete. This repertoire shows tens of thousands of clones, about nine tenths found once; its top ten account for approximately 11%. The clonotype comes from an adult with an advanced solid tumor such as melanoma, head and neck, liver or kidney cancer. The chain links TRBV4-2 to TRBJ2-7; D unresolved. Sequencing was performed on CD4+ or CD8+ T cells sorted from blood, taken in a trial of the OX40 agonist ivuxolimab. The CDR3 DNA follows: TGTGCCAGCAGCCAAGAAGTTGGTGGATCCTACGAGCAGTACTTC. Translating it yields CASSQEVGGSYEQYF.